This T cell receptor (beta chain) was obtained from a study of shared clonotypes between healthy human individuals. In the case of this clone: Its antigen is not identified.

Broader study findings: Against clonotypes common to all four donors, non-shared ones had lower generation probabilities.

From germline, CDR1 is SGHRS and CDR2 YFSETQ. This CDR3 spans 15 amino acids. V lost 0 bases to trimming and J lost 2 bases, with 8 bases between them. Only in-frame clones appear in the TCRdb table, and some are missing; sequencing was by immunoSEQ multiplex PCR. Counted here are millions of clones, roughly 92% occurring once; the ten biggest clones make up around 0.14%. This receptor was taken from a man younger than 30 in good health. This chain links TRBV5-1 with TRBJ2-2; the D is unclear. Input material: naive CD4+ T cells sorted from blood. The subset was: CD45RA+ positively selected. The CDR3 sequence: CASSLAESNTGELFF. In DNA form, the CDR3 reads TGCGCCAGCAGCTTGGCTGAGAGTAACACCGGGGAGCTGTTTTTT.